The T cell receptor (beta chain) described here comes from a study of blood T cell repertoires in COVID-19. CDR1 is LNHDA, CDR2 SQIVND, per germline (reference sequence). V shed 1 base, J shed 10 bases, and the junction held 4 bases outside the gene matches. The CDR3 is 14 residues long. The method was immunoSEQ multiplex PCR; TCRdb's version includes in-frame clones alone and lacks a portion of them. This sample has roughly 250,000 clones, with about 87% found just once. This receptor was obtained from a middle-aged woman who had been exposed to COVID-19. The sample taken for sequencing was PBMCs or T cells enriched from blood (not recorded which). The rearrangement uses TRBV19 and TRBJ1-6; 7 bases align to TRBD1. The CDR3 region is CASSIGTGASPLHF. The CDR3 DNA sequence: TGTGCCAGTAGTATAGGGACAGGTGCCTCACCCCTCCACTTT.